This passage covers 27 T cell receptor beta chains from one sample sequenced in a study of cytomegalovirus exposure and HLA in healthy donors. Use of 60 Vbeta and 13 Jbeta primers characterized the PCR. The repertoire was sequenced with immunoSEQ multiplex PCR; TCRdb's copy has only in-frame clones and lacks some. This table holds approximately 190,000 clones, roughly 84% found once. Sequencing was done on a sample of PBMCs. The receptor set was obtained from a woman aged 50 to 65 in good health and CMV-seropositive.

With regard to this clone: One end of the junction does not line up with germline, which may come from a read error. This chain connects TRBV4-1 to TRBJ2-7; D gene uncertain. The V gene's germline CDR1 is MGHRA and CDR2 YSYEKL. The CDR3 contains 15 residues. CDR3 DNA: TGTGCCAGCAGTATCCCTGGGCAAATGGCCTACGAGCAGTACTTC. It codes for CASSIPGQMAYEQYF.

The J gene is TRBJ1-2, the V gene TRBV9; the match to TRBD1 covers 8 bases. The V gene end was trimmed by 3 bases and the J gene end by 0 bases; junction bases not matched to a gene: 7. Per the germline V gene, CDR1 is SGDLS and CDR2 is YYNGEE. This CDR3 has 16 amino acids. The CDR3 sequence: CASSADRATTNYGYTF. The CDR3 coding sequence is TGTGCCAGCAGCGCGGACAGGGCAACTACTAACTATGGCTACACCTTC.

The table lists this clone with a count of one. CDR3 residues: CASSFTSAQETQYF. The CDR3 region has the DNA TGTGCCAGCAGCTTTACTAGTGCCCAAGAGACCCAGTACTTC. This rearrangement joins TRBV7-6 to TRBJ2-5; possible D gene TRBD2, 5 bases. This CDR3 contains 14 residues. CDR1 and CDR2 from the germline V gene are SGHVS and FNYEAQ. V lost 3 bases and J lost 1, with 9 bases in between.

The V call is TRBV21-1, the J call TRBJ1-2; TRBD1, the D gene given by the table, was not confirmed from the DNA. TRBV21-1 is designated a pseudogene. This CDR3 has 16 residues. The CDR3 DNA reads as TGTGCCAGCAGCCTGGACAGGGGGCCGTGGAACTATGGCTACACCTTC. Translation: CASSLDRGPWNYGYTF.

The rearrangement links TRBV6-5 to TRBJ2-2; maybe TRBD1 (6 bases). This CDR3 is 13 amino acids long. Germline CDR1 MNHEY, CDR2 SVGAGI. Trimming removed 6 bases from V and 3 bases from J, with 8 bases in between. In DNA form, the CDR3 reads TGTGCCAGCAGGGACAGCTACACCGGGGAGCTGTTTTTT. Its protein is CASRDSYTGELFF.

This chain uses TRBV28 with TRBJ2-1; 7 bases line up with TRBD1. Germline CDR1 is MDHEN and CDR2 is SYDVKM. Unmatched junction bases numbered 4, after V lost 4 bases and J lost 7 bases. The CDR3 runs 13 residues. Here the CDR3 DNA reads TGTGCCAGCAGTTGGGGACAGAGAAATGAGCAGTTCTTC. Translating gives CASSWGQRNEQFF.

This chain uses TRBV5-8 with TRBJ2-3; a possible D gene is TRBD2 (5 bases). The germline V gene has CDR1 SGHTS and CDR2 YDEGEE. V gave up 4 bases and J gave up 5 bases, with 8 bases separating them. The CDR3 length is 12 residues. CDR3 sequence reads: CASSPREDTQYF. In nucleotides, the CDR3 is TGTGCCAGCAGCCCCCGGGAAGATACGCAGTATTTT.

The V gene is TRBV4-2, the J gene TRBJ1-1; 10 nucleotides align to TRBD1. This CDR3 is built from 17 residues. CDR1 and CDR2 (germline): LGHNA, YNFKEQ. The V and J ends lost 4 bases and 1 base, in that order; junction bases with no gene match: 9. CDR3 protein: CASSPNRDRGSNTEAFF. The CDR3 region has the DNA TGTGCCAGCAGCCCTAACCGGGACAGGGGATCGAACACTGAAGCTTTCTTT.

This clone was recorded a few times. This chain links TRBV5-6 with TRBJ2-1, with a weak D call TRBD2 (5 bases). Germline assignment: CDR1 SGHDT and CDR2 YYEEEE. V was cut by 1 base and J by 10 bases, with 15 bases left in between. CDR3 size: 14 residues. CDR3 loop: CASSLPSRAQEQFF. Written as DNA, the CDR3 is TGTGCCAGCAGCTTGCCCTCGCGGGCACAGGAGCAGTTCTTC. Variable domain in full (rest from reference TRBV5-6 and TRBJ2-1): DAGVTQSPTHLIKTRGQQVTLRCSPKSGHDTVSWYQQALGQGPQFIFQYYEEEERQRGNFPDRFSGHQFPNYSSELNVNALLLGDSALYLCASSLPSRAQEQFFGPGTRLTVL.

The V call is TRBV2, the J call TRBJ2-3; 9 positions agree with TRBD2. The CDR3 has 16 amino acids. J lost 3 bases, V lost 4 bases, and 8 bases had no gene match. Germline CDR1 reads SNHLY; CDR2 reads FYNNEI. DNA of the CDR3: TGTGCCAGCAGTGCTGGCGGGGGGGCAAGGACAGATACGCAGTATTTT. Its protein product is CASSAGGGARTDTQYF.

The V gene is TRBV7-9, the J gene TRBJ1-4; a weak D match, TRBD1 (5 bases). The CDR3 spans 14 residues. Germline V gene sequence: CDR1 SEHNR, CDR2 FQNEAQ (reference sequence). V was trimmed by 5 bases and J by 5 bases, leaving 12 bases between them. The chain's CDR3 is CASSRRDSNEKLFF. As DNA, the CDR3 is TGTGCCAGCAGCCGCCGGGACTCCAATGAAAAACTGTTTTTT.

This clone turned up a few times. The gene calls are TRBV7-6 and TRBJ1-5; a weak D match, TRBD1 (6 bases). V gave up 1 base and J gave up 1 base, with 17 bases separating them. The CDR3 has 18 amino acids. Germline values: CDR1 SGHVS, CDR2 FNYEAQ. In DNA form, the CDR3 reads TGTGCCAGCAGCTTAGATTACGAATTTGGGGGCAGCAATCAGCCCCAGCATTTT. The encoded protein is CASSLDYEFGGSNQPQHF.

This clone was detected a few times. The chain is built from TRBV4-1 and TRBJ1-4; D is undetermined. This CDR3 is 13 amino acids long. Germline V lookup: CDR1 MGHRA, CDR2 YSYEKL. Deletions cut 4 bases from V and 12 bases from J, with 15 bases between. CDR3 amino acids: CASSRLDVPELFF. The CDR3 region has the DNA TGCGCCAGCAGCCGACTAGACGTCCCCGAACTGTTTTTT.

The V and J genes are TRBV28 and TRBJ1-2; D is ambiguous. The V end lost 2 bases, the J end lost 3 bases, and 4 bases lay between the germline ends. The CDR3 totals 12 residues. Per the germline V gene, CDR1 is MDHEN and CDR2 is SYDVKM. CDR3 residues: CASSLLHYGYTF. As DNA, the CDR3 is TGTGCCAGCAGTTTACTCCACTATGGCTACACCTTC.

V usage is TRBV21-1 and J usage is TRBJ2-1; the D call of TRBD1 is as the table states it, not checked on the DNA. TRBV21-1 is noted as a pseudogene. The CDR3 consists of 16 residues. CDR3 residues: CASSTGLQNSYNEQFF. DNA for the CDR3: TGTGCCAGCAGCACAGGTCTCCAGAACTCCTACAATGAGCAGTTCTTC.

The CDR3 region is CASSLRRSSYNEQFF. In DNA form, the CDR3 reads TGCGCCAGCAGCTTGCGGCGGAGCTCCTACAATGAGCAGTTCTTC. The gene calls are TRBV5-1 and TRBJ2-1; no firm D call. V lost 1 base and J lost 0, with 8 bases in between. The CDR3 is 15 amino acids. Germline assignment: CDR1 SGHRS and CDR2 YFSETQ.

The rearrangement joins TRBV7-2 to TRBJ1-4; 7 positions match TRBD1. The CDR3 runs to 15 residues. Germline CDR1 and CDR2: SGHTA and FQGNSA. V shed 5 bases and J 8 bases; nucleotides not matched to a gene: 11. The CDR3 region is CASSATGVLGEKLFF. CDR3 DNA sequence: TGTGCCAGCAGCGCAACAGGGGTGCTTGGCGAAAAACTGTTTTTT.

V gene TRBV5-4 combines with J gene TRBJ2-2, with 11 bases matching TRBD2. The CDR3 consists of 16 residues. In germline, CDR1 is SGHNT, CDR2 YYREEE (reference sequence). V lost 3 bases, J lost 6 bases, and 7 bases stayed unmatched. The chain's CDR3 is CASSSGLAGPAGELFF. The CDR3 nucleotides read TGTGCCAGCAGCTCAGGACTAGCGGGTCCCGCCGGGGAGCTGTTTTTT.

This chain joins TRBV5-1 and TRBJ2-2, with TRBD1 matching 8 bases. The V and J ends lost 6 bases and 7 bases, in that order; junction bases with no gene match: 8. CDR3 length equals 14 residues. Germline V gene data show CDR1 as SGHRS and CDR2 as YFSETQ. The CDR3 spells CASKPTGEGGELFF. Written as DNA, the CDR3 is TGCGCCAGCAAACCGACAGGGGAAGGCGGGGAGCTGTTTTTT.

The CDR3 is CASSPRGGWDTEAFF. CDR3 bases: TGTGCCAGCTCACCGAGGGGAGGGTGGGACACTGAAGCTTTCTTT. The rearrangement joins TRBV18 to TRBJ1-1; TRBD1 is a possible D gene (5 bases). V dropped 3 bases and J dropped 3 bases, with 14 bases sitting between them. The CDR3 is 15 residues long. Germline CDR1 reads KGHSH; CDR2 reads LQKENI.

In nucleotides, the CDR3 is TGTGCCAGCAGCCCTAGGCCGGGACAGGGAGGCGGAGGCTACACCTTC. This encodes CASSPRPGQGGGGYTF. The chain combines TRBV7-3 with TRBJ1-2; 9 bases are a match to TRBD1. The V gene's germline CDR1 is SGHTA and CDR2 FQGTGA. The CDR3 totals 16 residues. V was clipped by 5 bases and J by 8 bases; unmatched bases: 15. The full variable domain, rest sourced from reference TRBV7-3 and TRBJ1-2, is GAGVSQTPSNKVTEKGKYVELRCDPISGHTALYWYRQSLGQGPEFLIYFQGTGAADDSGLPNDRFFAVRPEGSVSTLKIQRTERGDSAVYLCASSPRPGQGGGGYTFGSGTRLTVV.

J is TRBJ2-2 and V is TRBV27; 7 bases line up with TRBD1. With 4 bases clipped from V and 0 bases from J, the junction kept 5 bases outside the gene matches. Germline V CDR1 and CDR2: MNHEY, SMNVEV (reference sequence). This CDR3 has 16 residues. CDR3: CASSWSDRANTGELFF. Written as DNA, the CDR3 is TGTGCCAGCAGTTGGAGTGACAGGGCGAACACCGGGGAGCTGTTTTTT.

The chain uses TRBV28 and TRBJ2-3; 9 bases align to TRBD1. V dropped 6 bases and J dropped 1; count of bases not matched to a gene: 2. Germline V CDR1 and CDR2: MDHEN, SYDVKM. The CDR3 extends over 14 amino acids. The CDR3 sequence: CASRGTGRTDTQYF. The DNA for the CDR3 is TGTGCCAGCAGGGGGACAGGGCGCACAGATACGCAGTATTTT.

The chain carries TRBV6-6 and TRBJ2-5, with D unresolved. CDR3 size: 14 residues. Germline values: CDR1 MNHNY, CDR2 SVGAGI (reference sequence). With 2 bases removed from V and 0 bases from J, the gap between germline ends came to 7 bases. Here the CDR3 reads CASSYRDYQETQYF. CDR3 nucleotides: TGTGCCAGCAGTTACCGTGACTACCAAGAGACCCAGTACTTC.

V and J are TRBV18 and TRBJ1-2, with TRBD1 identical over 8 bases. The CDR3 length is 16 residues. The trim removed 0 bases at V and 8 bases at J, leaving 11 bases unmatched. Germline V lookup: CDR1 KGHSH, CDR2 LQKENI. In DNA form, the CDR3 reads TGTGCCAGCTCACCACCAAGGGCAGGGGGCGCCGAGGGCTACACCTTC. It translates to CASSPPRAGGAEGYTF.

This chain uses TRBV27 with TRBJ1-2; TRBD1 matches 9 bases. Looked up from germline, CDR1 is MNHEY and CDR2 is SMNVEV (reference sequence). V trimming: 5 bases; J trimming: 6 bases; junction bases outside the gene matches: 7. The CDR3 consists of 14 residues. The chain's CDR3 is CASSLNRGRNGYTF. The CDR3 coding sequence is TGTGCCAGCAGTCTTAACAGGGGGCGAAATGGCTACACCTTC.

V is TRBV6-5 and J is TRBJ1-6, with 10 bases lining up with TRBD1. Trimming at V came to 7 bases and at J to 9 bases, leaving 3 bases not matched to a gene. Germline CDR1 reads MNHEY; CDR2 reads SVGAGI. This CDR3 region has 13 residues. The CDR3 DNA follows: TGTGCCAGCACGGACAGGGGGTCTTCACCCCTCCACTTT. Residues: CASTDRGSSPLHF.